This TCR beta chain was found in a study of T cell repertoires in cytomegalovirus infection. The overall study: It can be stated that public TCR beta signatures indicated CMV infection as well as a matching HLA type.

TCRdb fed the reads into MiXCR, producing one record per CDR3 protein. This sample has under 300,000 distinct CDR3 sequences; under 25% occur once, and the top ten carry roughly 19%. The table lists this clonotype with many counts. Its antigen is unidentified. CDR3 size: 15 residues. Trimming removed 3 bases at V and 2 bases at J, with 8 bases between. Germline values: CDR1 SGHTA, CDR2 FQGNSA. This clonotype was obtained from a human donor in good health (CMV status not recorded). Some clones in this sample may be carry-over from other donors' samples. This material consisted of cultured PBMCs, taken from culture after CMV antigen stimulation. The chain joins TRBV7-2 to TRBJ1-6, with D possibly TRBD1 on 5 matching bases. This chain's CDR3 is CASSFAGAYNSPLHF. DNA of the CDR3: TGTGCCAGCAGCTTCGCGGGGGCCTATAATTCACCCCTCCACTTT.